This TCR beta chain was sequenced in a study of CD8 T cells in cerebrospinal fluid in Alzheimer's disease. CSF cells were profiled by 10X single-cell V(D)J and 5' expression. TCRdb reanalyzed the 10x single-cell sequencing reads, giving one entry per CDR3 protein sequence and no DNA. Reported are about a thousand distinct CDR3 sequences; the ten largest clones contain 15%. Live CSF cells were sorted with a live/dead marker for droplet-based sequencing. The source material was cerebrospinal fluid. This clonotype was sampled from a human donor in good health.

CDR3 region: CSASDRVETQYF. The chain links TRBV20-1 to TRBJ2-5; TCRdb's assignment of TRBD1 cannot be checked, as there is no DNA. This CDR3 is built from 12 residues. Germline lookup yields CDR1 DFQATT and CDR2 SNEGSKA (reference sequence).